Listed below are T cell receptor beta chains from one sample, sequenced in a study of T cell repertoires in cytomegalovirus infection. TCRdb re-derived calls from the reads in MiXCR, one entry per CDR3 protein. This table has 310,000 or so distinct CDR3 sequences, around 9.1% appearing once. Sequenced: PBMCs. These receptors originate from a human donor in good health (CMV status not recorded). Some clones in this sample may be carry-over from other donors' samples. Each CDR3 is given with its conserved first and last residue. A D gene is named only where the DNA matches it firmly. Size is stated as once, few or many counts, or a class when the clone is expanded.

size | J | V | D | CDR3 | DNA
many | TRBJ2-1 | TRBV19 | NA | CASNSRATEQFF | TGTGCCAGTAACTCAAGGGCGACTGAGCAGTTCTTC
many | TRBJ2-1 | TRBV7-2 | NA | CASSLGRTAPFGEQFF | TGTGCCAGCAGCTTAGGTCGGACTGCGCCCTTTGGTGAGCAGTTCTTC
many | TRBJ2-2 | TRBV7-8 | NA | CASRQQVSGELFF | TGTGCCAGCAGACAACAGGTTTCCGGGGAGCTGTTTTTT
few | TRBJ1-5 | TRBV2 | NA | CASSEAQPQHF | TGTGCCAGCAGTGAAGCACAGCCCCAGCATTTT
once | TRBJ2-2 | TRBV2 | TRBD1 | CASSVDRGDGELFF | TGTGCCAGCAGTGTGGACAGGGGAGACGGGGAGCTGTTTTTT
many | TRBJ2-3 | TRBV6-2/TRBV6-3 | TRBD1 | CASSHPGGSWDTQYF | TGTGCCAGCAGTCACCCAGGGGGCTCATGGGATACGCAGTATTTT
few | TRBJ2-3 | TRBV3-1 | NA | CASSQVAASTDTQYF | TGTGCCAGCAGCCAAGTGGCCGCTAGCACAGATACGCAGTATTTT
few | TRBJ1-1 | TRBV23-1 | NA | CASIPGPPGVNTEAFF | TGCGCCAGCATCCCGGGGCCTCCTGGGGTGAACACTGAAGCTTTCTTT
many | TRBJ2-1 | TRBV4-2 | NA | CASSQGWSSYNEQFF | TGTGCCAGCAGCCAGGGATGGAGCTCCTACAATGAGCAGTTCTTC
many | TRBJ2-1 | TRBV27 | TRBD2 | CASSSWAGGDNEQFF | TGTGCCAGCAGTTCTTGGGCGGGGGGAGACAATGAGCAGTTCTTC
many | TRBJ2-3 | TRBV6-2/TRBV6-3 | TRBD2 | CASSYLRTSGAADTQYF | TGTGCCAGCAGTTACCTTCGGACTAGCGGGGCGGCAGATACGCAGTATTTT
many | TRBJ2-5 | TRBV2 | NA | CASKEDWETQYF | TGTGCCAGCAAGGAGGATTGGGAGACCCAGTACTTC
many | TRBJ1-2 | TRBV29-1 | NA | CSVERGAGYGYTF | TGCAGCGTTGAACGGGGGGCTGGCTATGGCTACACCTTC
many | TRBJ2-1 | TRBV6-2/TRBV6-3 | TRBD2 | CASSSQRGFYNEQFF | TGTGCCAGCAGTTCCCAGCGGGGGTTCTACAATGAGCAGTTCTTC
many | TRBJ1-1 | TRBV7-2 | NA | CASSSFEGENTEAFF | TGTGCCAGCAGCTCCTTCGAGGGGGAGAACACTGAAGCTTTCTTT
few | TRBJ1-2 | TRBV7-2 | NA | CASSLSAPQGGYTF | TGTGCCAGCAGCTTGTCGGCCCCACAAGGCGGCTACACCTTC
few | TRBJ1-6 | TRBV20-1 | NA | CSARVLGTISSYNSPLHF | TGCAGTGCTAGAGTCCTTGGGACCATCAGCTCCTATAATTCACCCCTCCACTTT
many | TRBJ1-2 | TRBV28 | NA | CASSSPGRGYTF | TGTGCCAGCAGTTCCCCAGGAAGGGGCTACACCTTC
few | TRBJ1-1 | TRBV10-3 | NA | CAISYRENTEAFF | TGTGCCATCAGTTACAGGGAGAACACTGAAGCTTTCTTT